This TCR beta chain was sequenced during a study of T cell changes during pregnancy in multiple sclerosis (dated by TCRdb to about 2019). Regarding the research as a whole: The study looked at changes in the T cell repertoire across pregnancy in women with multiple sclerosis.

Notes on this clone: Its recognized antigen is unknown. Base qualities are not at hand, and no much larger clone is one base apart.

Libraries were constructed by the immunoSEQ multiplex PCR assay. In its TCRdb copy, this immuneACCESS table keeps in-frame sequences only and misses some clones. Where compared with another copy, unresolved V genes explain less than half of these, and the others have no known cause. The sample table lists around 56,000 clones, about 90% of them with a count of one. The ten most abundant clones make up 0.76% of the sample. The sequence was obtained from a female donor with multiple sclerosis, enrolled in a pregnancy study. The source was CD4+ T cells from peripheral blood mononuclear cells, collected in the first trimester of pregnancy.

The nucleotide sequence reads TGTGCCAGCAGCGCGGACAGGGCTGGGGAGACCCAGTACTTC. This translates into CASSADRAGETQYF. Rearrangement joined TRBV9 to TRBJ2-5, with 8 junctional bases fitting TRBD1. The junction shows trimming of 3 bases on V and 5 bases on J, and the gene matches do not reach 6 bases of it. The cysteine opens and the phenylalanine closes a CDR3 of 14 amino acids. CDR3 DNA only is kept here, 42 bases in frame from base 1. CDR1 SGDLS and CDR2 YYNGEE are derived from the germline V gene.